The source of this T cell receptor beta chain is a study of blood T cell repertoires in COVID-19. Participants had their cohort set by participant-reported clinical history. The CDR3 loop spans 11 amino acids. Trimming pared 4 bases from V and 2 bases from J, leaving 3 bases between. The germline gives CDR1 LGHDT, CDR2 YNNKEL (reference sequence). Using immunoSEQ multiplex PCR, the repertoire was profiled, and TCRdb retains in-frame clones only, with some absent. Among approximately 440,000 clones, around 90% were seen once, and the ten largest hold about 0.6%. The chain uses TRBV3-1 (or the pseudogene TRBV3-2) and TRBJ2-7; D is undetermined. This sequence was found in a man aged 18 to 30 who had recovered from COVID-19. The material sequenced was PBMCs or T cells enriched from blood (not recorded which). The CDR3 DNA follows: TGTGCCAGCAGCCGAGCCTACGAGCAGTACTTC. This sequence encodes CASSRAYEQYF.